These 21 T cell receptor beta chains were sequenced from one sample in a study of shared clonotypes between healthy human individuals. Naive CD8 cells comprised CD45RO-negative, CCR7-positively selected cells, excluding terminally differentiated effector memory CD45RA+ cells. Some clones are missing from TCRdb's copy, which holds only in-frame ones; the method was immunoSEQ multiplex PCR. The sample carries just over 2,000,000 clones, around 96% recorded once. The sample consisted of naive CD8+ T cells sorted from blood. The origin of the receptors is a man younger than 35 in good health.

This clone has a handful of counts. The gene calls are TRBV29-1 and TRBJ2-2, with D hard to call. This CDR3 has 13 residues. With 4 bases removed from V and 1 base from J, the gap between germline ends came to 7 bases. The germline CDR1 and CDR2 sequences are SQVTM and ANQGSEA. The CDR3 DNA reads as TGCAGCGTTGTAGCCAGGAACACCGGGGAGCTGTTTTTT. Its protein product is CSVVARNTGELFF.

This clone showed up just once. The CDR3, as DNA: TGCAGCGTCCCCGGACCGCTCTCCGAGGACGAGCAGTACTTC. It is translated as CSVPGPLSEDEQYF. The chain has TRBV29-1 and TRBJ2-7; no definite D call. This CDR3 has 14 amino acids. Germline values: CDR1 SQVTM, CDR2 ANQGSEA. Trimming cost V 6 bases and J 5 bases, with 20 bases left between them.

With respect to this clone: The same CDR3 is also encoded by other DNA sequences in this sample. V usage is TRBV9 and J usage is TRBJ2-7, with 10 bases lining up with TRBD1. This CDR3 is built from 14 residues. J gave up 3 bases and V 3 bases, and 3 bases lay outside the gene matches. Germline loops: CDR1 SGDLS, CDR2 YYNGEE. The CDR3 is CASSEGTGDYEQYF. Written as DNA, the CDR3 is TGTGCCAGCAGCGAGGGGACAGGGGACTACGAGCAGTACTTC.

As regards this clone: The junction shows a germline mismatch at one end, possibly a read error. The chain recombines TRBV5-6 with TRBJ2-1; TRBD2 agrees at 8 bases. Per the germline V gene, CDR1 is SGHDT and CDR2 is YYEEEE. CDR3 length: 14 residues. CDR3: CARSGSGGYNEQFF. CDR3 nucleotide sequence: TGTGCCCGCAGCGGGAGCGGGGGTTACAATGAGCAGTTCTTC.

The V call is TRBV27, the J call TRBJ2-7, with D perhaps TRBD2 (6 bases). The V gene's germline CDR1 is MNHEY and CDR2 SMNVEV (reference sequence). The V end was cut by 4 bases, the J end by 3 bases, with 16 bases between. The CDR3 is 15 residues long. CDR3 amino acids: CASSSSGGALYEQYF. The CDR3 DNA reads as TGTGCCAGCAGTTCTTCAGGCGGGGCCCTCTACGAGCAGTACTTC.

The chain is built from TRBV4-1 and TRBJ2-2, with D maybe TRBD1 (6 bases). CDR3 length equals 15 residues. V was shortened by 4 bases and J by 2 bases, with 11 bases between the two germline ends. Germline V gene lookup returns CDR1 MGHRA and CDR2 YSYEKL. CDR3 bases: TGCGCCAGCAGCCTCCGGGACACCAACACCGGGGAGCTGTTTTTT. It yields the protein CASSLRDTNTGELFF.

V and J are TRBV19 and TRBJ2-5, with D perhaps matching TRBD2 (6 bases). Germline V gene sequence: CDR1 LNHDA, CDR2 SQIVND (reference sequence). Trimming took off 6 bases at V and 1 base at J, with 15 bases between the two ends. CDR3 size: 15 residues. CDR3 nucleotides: TGTGCCAGTAGCCTTGCCGGGACTGGCCAAGAGACCCAGTACTTC. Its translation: CASSLAGTGQETQYF.

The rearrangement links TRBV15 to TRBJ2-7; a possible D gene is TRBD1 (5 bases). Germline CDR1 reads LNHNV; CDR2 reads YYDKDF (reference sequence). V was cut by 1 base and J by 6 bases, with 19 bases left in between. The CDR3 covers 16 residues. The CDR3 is CATSRGQGVMSGEQYF. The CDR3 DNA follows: TGTGCCACCAGCAGAGGTCAGGGTGTTATGTCTGGCGAGCAGTACTTC. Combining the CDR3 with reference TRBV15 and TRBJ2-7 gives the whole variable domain DAMVIQNPRYQVTQFGKPVTLSCSQTLNHNVMYWYQQKSSQAPKLLFHYYDKDFNNEADTPDNFQSRRPNTSFCFLDIRSPGLGDTAMYLCATSRGQGVMSGEQYFGPGTRLTVT.

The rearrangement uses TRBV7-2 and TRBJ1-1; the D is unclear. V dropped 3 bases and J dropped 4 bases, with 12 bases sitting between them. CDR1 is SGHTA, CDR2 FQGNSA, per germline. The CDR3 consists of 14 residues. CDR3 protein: CASSLLDEGTEAFF. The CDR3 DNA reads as TGTGCCAGCAGCTTGCTGGATGAGGGCACTGAAGCTTTCTTT.

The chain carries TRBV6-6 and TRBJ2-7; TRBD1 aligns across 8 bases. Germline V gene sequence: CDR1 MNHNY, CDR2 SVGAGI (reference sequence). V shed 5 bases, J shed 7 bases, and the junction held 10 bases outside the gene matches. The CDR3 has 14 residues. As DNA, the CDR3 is TGTGCCAGCAGTCCCAGAGACAGGGGACGGGAGCAGTACTTC. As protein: CASSPRDRGREQYF.

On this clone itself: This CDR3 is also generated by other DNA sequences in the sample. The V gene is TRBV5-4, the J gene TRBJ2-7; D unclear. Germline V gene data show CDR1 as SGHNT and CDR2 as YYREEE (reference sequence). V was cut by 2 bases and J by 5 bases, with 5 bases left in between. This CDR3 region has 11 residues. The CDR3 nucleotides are TGTGCCAGCAGCTTAGGTAACGAGCAGTACTTC. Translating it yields CASSLGNEQYF. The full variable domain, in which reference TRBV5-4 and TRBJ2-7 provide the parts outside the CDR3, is ETGVTQSPTHLIKTRGQQVTLRCSSQSGHNTVSWYQQALGQGPQFIFQYYREEENGRGNFPPRFSGLQFPNYSSELNVNALELDDSALYLCASSLGNEQYFGPGTRLTVT.

CDR3 DNA: TGCGCCAGCAGCCAAGCCCTATTCGGAGAGGGAGGGTATGGCTACACCTTC. Translation gives CASSQALFGEGGYGYTF. V is TRBV4-3 and J is TRBJ1-2; D is ambiguous. Trimming cost V 1 base and J 5 bases, with 20 bases left between them. Germline CDR1 LGHNA, CDR2 YSLEER. This CDR3 spans 17 amino acids.

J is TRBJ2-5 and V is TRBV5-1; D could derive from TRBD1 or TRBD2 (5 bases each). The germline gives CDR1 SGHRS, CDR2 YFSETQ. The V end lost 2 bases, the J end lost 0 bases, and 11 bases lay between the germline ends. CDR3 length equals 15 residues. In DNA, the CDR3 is TGCGCCAGCAGCTTCGAGGGGAACTACCAAGAGACCCAGTACTTC. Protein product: CASSFEGNYQETQYF.

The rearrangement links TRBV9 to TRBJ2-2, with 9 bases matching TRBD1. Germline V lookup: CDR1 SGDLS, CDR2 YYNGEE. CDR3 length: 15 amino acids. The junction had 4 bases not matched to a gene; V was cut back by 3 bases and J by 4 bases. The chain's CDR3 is CASSADRGFTGELFF. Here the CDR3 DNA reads TGTGCCAGCAGCGCGGACAGGGGTTTCACCGGGGAGCTGTTTTTT.

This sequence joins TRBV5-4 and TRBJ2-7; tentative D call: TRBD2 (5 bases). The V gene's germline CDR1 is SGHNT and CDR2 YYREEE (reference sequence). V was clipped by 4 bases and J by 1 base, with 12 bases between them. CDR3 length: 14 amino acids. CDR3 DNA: TGTGCCAGCAGCCCAGGACTCGTTTCCTACGAGCAGTACTTC. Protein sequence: CASSPGLVSYEQYF.

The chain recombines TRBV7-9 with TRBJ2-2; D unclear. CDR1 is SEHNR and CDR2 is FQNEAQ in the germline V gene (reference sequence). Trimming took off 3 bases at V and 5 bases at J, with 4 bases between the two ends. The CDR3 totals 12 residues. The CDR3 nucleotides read TGTGCCAGCAGCTTTCGGACCGGGGAGCTGTTTTTT. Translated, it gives CASSFRTGELFF. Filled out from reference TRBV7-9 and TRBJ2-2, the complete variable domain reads DTGVSQNPRHKITKRGQNVTFRCDPISEHNRLYWYRQTLGQGPEFLTYFQNEAQLEKSRLLSDRFSAERPKGSFSTLEIQRTEQGDSAMYLCASSFRTGELFFGEGSRLTVL.

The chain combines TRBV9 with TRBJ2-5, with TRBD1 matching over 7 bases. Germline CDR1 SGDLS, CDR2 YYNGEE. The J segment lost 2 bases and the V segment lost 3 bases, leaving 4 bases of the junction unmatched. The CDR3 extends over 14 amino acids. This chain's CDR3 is CASSGDSGQETQYF. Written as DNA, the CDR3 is TGTGCCAGCAGCGGGGACAGTGGACAAGAGACCCAGTACTTC.

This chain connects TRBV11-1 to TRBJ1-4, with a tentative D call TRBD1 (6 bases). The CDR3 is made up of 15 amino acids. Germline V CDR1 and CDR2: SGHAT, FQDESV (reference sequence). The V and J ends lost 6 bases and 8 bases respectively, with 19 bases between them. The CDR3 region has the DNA TGTGCCAGCAGTTTTGGGCCAGGGGATCGGGAAAAACTGTTTTTT. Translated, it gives CASSFGPGDREKLFF.

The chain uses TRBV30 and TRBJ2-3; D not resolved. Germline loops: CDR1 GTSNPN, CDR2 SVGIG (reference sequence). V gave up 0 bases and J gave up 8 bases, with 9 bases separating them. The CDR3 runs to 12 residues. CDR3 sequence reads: CAWSVSLGTQYF. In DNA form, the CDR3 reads TGTGCCTGGAGTGTATCCCTAGGTACGCAGTATTTT.

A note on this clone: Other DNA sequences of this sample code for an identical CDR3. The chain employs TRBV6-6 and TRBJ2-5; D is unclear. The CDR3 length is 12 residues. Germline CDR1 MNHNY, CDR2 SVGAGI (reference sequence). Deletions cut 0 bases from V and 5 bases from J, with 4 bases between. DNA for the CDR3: TGTGCCAGCAGTTACTCGACTGAGACCCAGTACTTC. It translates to CASSYSTETQYF.

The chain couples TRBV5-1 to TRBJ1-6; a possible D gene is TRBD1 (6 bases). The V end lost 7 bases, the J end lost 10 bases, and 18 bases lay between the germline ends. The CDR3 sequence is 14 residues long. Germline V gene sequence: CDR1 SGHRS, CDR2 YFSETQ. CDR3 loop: CASFDQGLRSPLHF. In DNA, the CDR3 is TGCGCCAGCTTCGATCAGGGGCTACGATCACCCCTCCACTTT. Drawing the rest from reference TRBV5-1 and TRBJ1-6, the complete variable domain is KAGVTQTPRYLIKTRGQQVTLSCSPISGHRSVSWYQQTPGQGLQFLFEYFSETQRNKGNFPGRFSGRQFSNSRSEMNVSTLELGDSALYLCASFDQGLRSPLHFGNGTRLTVT.